The 5 T cell receptor beta chains below come from one sample, sequenced in a study of T cells in women clearing cervical HPV infection. This table comes from immunoSEQ multiplex PCR, and its TCRdb copy is limited to in-frame clones, with some not included. The table gives about 46,000 clones; the top ten clones make up roughly a third of it. Sequencing was carried out using blood buffy coat. These receptors all stem from a woman aged 18 to 75 with a cervical HPV16 infection that either progressed to CIN3+ or cleared (not recorded which).

A remark on this clone: Read sequence stops 3 residues before the CDR3 end, and the germline J gene provides the missing end. The rearrangement links TRBV29-1 to TRBJ1-2, with 8 bases lining up with TRBD1. CDR3 length: 12 amino acids. V trimming: 5 bases; J trimming: 6 bases; junction bases outside the gene matches: 5. Germline lookup yields CDR1 SQVTM and CDR2 ANQGSEA. CDR3 sequence reads: CSVWTGNDGYTF. Incomplete CDR3 DNA: TGCAGCGTTTGGACAGGGAACGATGGC. The variable domain in full, completed from reference TRBV29-1 and TRBJ1-2, reads SAVISQKPSRDICQRGTSLTIQCQVDSQVTMMFWYRQQPGQSLTLIATANQGSEATYESGFVIDKFPISRPNLTFSTLTVSNMSPEDSSIYLCSVWTGNDGYTFGSGTRLTVV.

With respect to this clone: The read ends 3 residues early relative to the CDR3; the germline J gene fills the gap. The chain employs TRBV29-1 and TRBJ1-2, with D maybe TRBD1 (6 bases). The ends were cut back, 0 bases at V and 4 bases at J, with 9 bases in the middle. The CDR3 contains 13 residues. CDR1 is SQVTM, CDR2 ANQGSEA, per germline. CDR3 DNA (partial): TGCAGCGTTGAAGATTGGACAGTCTATGGC. Amino acid sequence: CSVEDWTVYG. The whole CDR3 sequence reads CSVEDWTVYGYTF.

To note about this clone: The read comes to an end 3 residues before the CDR3 does, leaving the germline J gene to fill in the end. The rearrangement joins TRBV30 to TRBJ2-7; TRBD1 matches at 7 bases. V lost 3 bases to trimming and J lost 3 bases; unmatched junction nucleotides: 8. This CDR3 comprises 14 residues. Per germline, CDR1 GTSNPN and CDR2 SVGIG (reference sequence). The CDR3 is CAWSPGTDVYEQYF. Incomplete CDR3 DNA: TGTGCCTGGAGCCCCGGGACAGACGTCTACGAG.

Notes on this clone: The sequenced fragment ends 3 residues before the CDR3 boundary, so the rest is inferred from the germline J gene. J is TRBJ2-2 and V is TRBV29-1; D is possibly TRBD1 (6 bases). Germline loops: CDR1 SQVTM, CDR2 ANQGSEA. V was pared by 4 bases and J by 6 bases, with 9 bases between. This CDR3 comprises 12 residues. The CDR3 is CSVAKGAGELFF. The CDR3 bases that were read are TGCAGCGTTGCCAAGGGGGCCGGGGAG.

With regard to this clone: Because the CDR3's place on the DNA is in doubt, the DNA is left out and the CDR3 is given as listed by TCRdb. The chain employs TRBV5-1 and TRBJ2-7; the table's D call of TRBD1 was not tested on the DNA. CDR1 is SGHRS and CDR2 is YFSETQ in the germline V gene. The CDR3 is 15 residues long, counting both termini. CDR3 residues: CASSLNSGQGYEQYF.